This T cell receptor beta chain came from a study of shared clonotypes between healthy human individuals. Deep-level settings were used for running the assay. Sequencing used immunoSEQ multiplex PCR; TCRdb keeps in-frame clones, though not all of them. The sample lists about 610,000 clones; around 97% were seen once. Caucasian adults residing in Nashville, Tennessee made up all the donors. Germline CDR1 MNHEY, CDR2 SVGAGI. The CDR3 spans 13 residues. Trimming removed 0 bases at V and 6 bases at J, with 5 bases between. The chain employs TRBV6-5 and TRBJ2-2; D gene uncertain. Sequencing was performed on naive CD4+ T cells sorted from blood. Subset defined: CD45RA+ positively selected. The TCR sequence derives from a woman aged 25 to 39 in good health. The CDR3 nucleotides are TGTGCCAGCAGTTACTCGATAGCCGGGGAGCTGTTTTTT. Amino acids: CASSYSIAGELFF.